This TCR beta chain emerged from a study of blood T cell repertoires in COVID-19. Some clones are missing from TCRdb's copy, which holds only in-frame ones; the method was immunoSEQ multiplex PCR. The sample shows about 200,000 clones, roughly 84% of them seen only once. The CDR3 runs 14 residues. Germline V lookup: CDR1 SNHLY, CDR2 FYNNEI. Trimming took 5 bases from V and 2 from J, leaving 12 bases between them. Sample: PBMCs or T cells enriched from blood (not recorded which). This chain uses TRBV2 with TRBJ1-1; weak D call: TRBD1 (5 bases). The receptor was derived from a man aged 35-49 years who had recovered from COVID-19. This chain's CDR3 is CASSSSGLNTEAFF. The CDR3 region has the DNA TGTGCCAGCAGTTCCTCGGGACTTAACACTGAAGCTTTCTTT.